Each of the 9 T cell receptor beta chains below was sequenced from the same sample in a study of blood T cell repertoires in COVID-19. Sequenced by immunoSEQ multiplex PCR; TCRdb stores in-frame clones only, minus some. The top ten hold 0.9% to 1.5% of the sample, which has a few hundred thousand clones, around nine tenths seen once. Sample: PBMCs or T cells enriched from blood (not recorded which). The receptor set was obtained from a woman under 30 who had recovered from COVID-19.

This CDR3 is CASSVVGSGGFNEQFF. DNA of the CDR3: TGTGCCAGCAGCGTAGTGGGTAGCGGGGGATTCAATGAGCAGTTCTTC. The chain has TRBV9 and TRBJ2-1, with TRBD2 matching 9 bases. The junction had 7 bases not matched to a gene; V was cut back by 0 bases and J by 6 bases. This CDR3 has 16 amino acids. Germline CDR1 is SGDLS and CDR2 is YYNGEE.

The chain links TRBV9 to TRBJ1-4; 8 positions agree with TRBD1. V lost 5 bases, J lost 0 bases, and 6 bases stayed unmatched. The CDR3 sequence is 16 residues long. Germline V lookup: CDR1 SGDLS, CDR2 YYNGEE. The CDR3 DNA reads TGTGCCAGCAGTCCCAAACAGGGGGCAACTAATGAAAAACTGTTTTTT. Its translation: CASSPKQGATNEKLFF.

The chain links TRBV6-8 to TRBJ1-3, with 9 nucleotides matching TRBD1. This CDR3 contains 15 residues. Looked up from germline, CDR1 is MNHGY and CDR2 is SAAAGT. J lost 4 bases, V lost 7 bases, and 8 bases had no gene match. The CDR3 DNA reads TGTGCCAGCACCCCTCGGGACAGGGTGGGAAACACCATATATTTT. This codes for CASTPRDRVGNTIYF.

This rearrangement joins TRBV19 to TRBJ1-3; no definite D call. Deletions cut 3 bases from V and 2 bases from J, with 11 bases between. The CDR3 contains 15 residues. The germline gives CDR1 LNHDA, CDR2 SQIVND (reference sequence). This chain's CDR3 is CASSIPGRTGNTIYF. For the CDR3, the DNA is TGTGCCAGTAGTATCCCCGGGAGGACTGGAAACACCATATATTTT.

The V call is TRBV10-3, the J call TRBJ1-2; D is possibly TRBD1 (5 bases). With 3 bases removed from V and 2 bases from J, the gap between germline ends came to 22 bases. The CDR3 extends over 18 amino acids. Germline-derived CDR1 and CDR2 are ENHRY and SYGVKD. For the CDR3, the DNA is TGTGCCATCAGTGACCCCCAGGGCAAACAGAGGACAAACTATGGCTACACCTTC. It is translated as CAISDPQGKQRTNYGYTF.

This chain joins TRBV9 and TRBJ2-3, with 8 positions matching TRBD1. The V gene's germline CDR1 is SGDLS and CDR2 YYNGEE. The CDR3 sequence is 16 residues long. J gave up 7 bases and V 3 bases, and 13 bases lay outside the gene matches. The CDR3 bases are TGTGCCAGCAGCGAAATTCAGGGGGCCACGGTATATACGCAGTATTTT. Protein sequence: CASSEIQGATVYTQYF.

J is TRBJ1-2 and V is TRBV19; 7 bases are shared with TRBD1. Germline CDR1 and CDR2: LNHDA and SQIVND (reference sequence). V dropped 3 bases and J dropped 4; count of bases not matched to a gene: 14. The CDR3 length is 17 residues. CDR3 sequence reads: CASSMTQPGQRLYGYTF. The CDR3 nucleotides read TGTGCCAGTAGTATGACGCAGCCGGGACAGCGACTCTATGGCTACACCTTC.

The chain uses TRBV7-5 and TRBJ2-6; TRBD2 is the table's D call and was not checked against the DNA. TRBV7-5 is listed as a pseudogene. This CDR3 has 18 amino acids. CDR3 coding DNA: TGTGCCAGAAGCTTAGGTCGCGGGGCGCCGTCAGGGGCCAACGTCCTGACTTTC. This translates into CARSLGRGAPSGANVLTF.

This clone was counted between two and nine times. The gene calls are TRBV5-4 and TRBJ1-1; weak D call: TRBD1 (5 bases). The CDR3 runs 14 residues. Germline V gene sequence: CDR1 SGHNT, CDR2 YYREEE (reference sequence). The V and J ends lost 5 bases and 4 bases respectively, with 15 bases between them. The CDR3 DNA reads TGTGCCAGCAGTCTGAAGGAGGGGACCACTGAAGCTTTCTTT. It is translated as CASSLKEGTTEAFF.